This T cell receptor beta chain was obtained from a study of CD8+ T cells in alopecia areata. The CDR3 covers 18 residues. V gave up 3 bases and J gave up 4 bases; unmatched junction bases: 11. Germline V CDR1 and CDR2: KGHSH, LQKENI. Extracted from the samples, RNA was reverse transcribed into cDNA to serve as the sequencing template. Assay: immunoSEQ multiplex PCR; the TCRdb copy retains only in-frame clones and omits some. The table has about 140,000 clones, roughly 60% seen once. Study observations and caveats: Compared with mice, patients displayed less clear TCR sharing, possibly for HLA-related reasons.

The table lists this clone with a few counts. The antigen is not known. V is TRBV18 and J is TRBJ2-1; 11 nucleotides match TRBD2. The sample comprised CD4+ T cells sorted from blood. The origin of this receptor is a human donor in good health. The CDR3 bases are TGTGCCAGCTCACCGGGGTCGGTCGGGACTAGCGGTTACAATGAGCAGTTCTTC. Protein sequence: CASSPGSVGTSGYNEQFF.